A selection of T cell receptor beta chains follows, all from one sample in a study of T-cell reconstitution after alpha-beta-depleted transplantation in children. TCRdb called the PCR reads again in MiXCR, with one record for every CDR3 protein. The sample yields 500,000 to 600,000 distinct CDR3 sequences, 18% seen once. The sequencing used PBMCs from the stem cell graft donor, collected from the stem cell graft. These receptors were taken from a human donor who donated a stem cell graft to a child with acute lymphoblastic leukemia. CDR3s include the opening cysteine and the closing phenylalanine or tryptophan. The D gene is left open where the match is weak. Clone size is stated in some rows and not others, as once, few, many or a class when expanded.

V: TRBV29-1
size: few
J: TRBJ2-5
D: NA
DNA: TGCAGCGTTGGGAGGAGGGGGAGGCAAGAGACCCAGTACTTC
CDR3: CSVGRRGRQETQYF

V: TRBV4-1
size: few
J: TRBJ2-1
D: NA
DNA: TGCGCCAGCAGCCAAGAGAGGGGCTCTGATGAGCAGTTCTTC
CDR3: CASSQERGSDEQFF

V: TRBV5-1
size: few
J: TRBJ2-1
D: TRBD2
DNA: TGCGCCAGCAGCATTACTAGCGGGAGTAGGGATGAGCAGTTCTTC
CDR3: CASSITSGSRDEQFF

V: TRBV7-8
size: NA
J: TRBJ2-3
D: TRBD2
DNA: TGTGCCAGCAGTTTTTCGAGACTAGCGGGAGGAGGGGATACGCAGTATTTT
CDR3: CASSFSRLAGGGDTQYF

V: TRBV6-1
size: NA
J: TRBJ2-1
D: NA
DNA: TGTGCCAGCAGGTGGGGCTCCAACAATGAGCAGTTCTTC
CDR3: CASRWGSNNEQFF

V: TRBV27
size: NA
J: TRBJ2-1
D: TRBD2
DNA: TGTGCCAGCGGTTTATTATCGGGGGGTGAGCAGTTCTTC
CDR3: CASGLLSGGEQFF

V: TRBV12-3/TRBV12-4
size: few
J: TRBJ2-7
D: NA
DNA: TGTGCCAGCAGGCCTTTAGGGGGAGCGTCCTACGAGCAGTACTTC
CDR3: CASRPLGGASYEQYF

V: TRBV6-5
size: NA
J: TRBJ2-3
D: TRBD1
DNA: TGTGCCAGCAGTTACTCCGGCGGGACAGGGAACAGAGATACGCAGTATTTT
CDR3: CASSYSGGTGNRDTQYF

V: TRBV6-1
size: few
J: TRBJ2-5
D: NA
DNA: TGTGCCAGCAGTGGTTACAGGCTACAAGAGACCCAGTACTTC
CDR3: CASSGYRLQETQYF

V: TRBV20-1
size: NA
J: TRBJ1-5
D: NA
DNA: TGCAGTGCCGACCCCACAGGGCTGGCTCAGCCCCAGCATTTT
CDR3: CSADPTGLAQPQHF

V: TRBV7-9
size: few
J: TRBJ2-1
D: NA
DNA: TGTGCCAGCAGCTCGGACATTCACAATGAGCAGTTCTTC
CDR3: CASSSDIHNEQFF

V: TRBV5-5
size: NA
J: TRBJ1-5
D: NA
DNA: TGTGCCAGCAGCTTGACAGGTGCTTATAGCAATCAGCCCCAGCATTTT
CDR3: CASSLTGAYSNQPQHF

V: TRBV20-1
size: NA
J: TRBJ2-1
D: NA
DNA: TGCAGTGCTCGGGACCGCCACCGGTTCTACAATGAGCAGTTCTTC
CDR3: CSARDRHRFYNEQFF

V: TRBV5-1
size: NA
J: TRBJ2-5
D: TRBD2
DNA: TGCGCCAGCAGCTTGGGTAGCGGGAGAGAGACCCAGTACTTC
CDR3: CASSLGSGRETQYF

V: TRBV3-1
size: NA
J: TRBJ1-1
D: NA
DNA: TGTGCCAGCAGCCAATTTGCGAGCAGGGGCGGTAGGACTGAAGCTTTCTTT
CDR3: CASSQFASRGGRTEAFF

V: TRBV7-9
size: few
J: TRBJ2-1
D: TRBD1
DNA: TGTGCCAGCAGCACCACCGGGACAGGGAGCATTGAGCAGTTCTTC
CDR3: CASSTTGTGSIEQFF

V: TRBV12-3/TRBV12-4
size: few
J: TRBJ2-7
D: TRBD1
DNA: TGTGCCAGCAGTAAACAGGGGGACTCCTACGAGCAGTACTTC
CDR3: CASSKQGDSYEQYF

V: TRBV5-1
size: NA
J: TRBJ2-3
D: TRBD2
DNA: TGCGCCAGCAGCATGGGCGGGACTAGCGCGGATACGCAGTATTTT
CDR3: CASSMGGTSADTQYF

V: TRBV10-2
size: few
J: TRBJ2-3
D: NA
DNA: TGCGCCAGCAGTGAACTATTAGGGACGGTCACAGATACGCAGTATTTT
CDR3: CASSELLGTVTDTQYF

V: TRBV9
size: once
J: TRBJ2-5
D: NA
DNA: TGTGCCAGCAGCGGAACAGGGACGGAGACCCAGTACTTC
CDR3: CASSGTGTETQYF

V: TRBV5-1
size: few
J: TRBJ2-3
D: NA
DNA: TGCGCCAGCAGCTTCCACGACAGGATCGCAGATACGCAGTATTTT
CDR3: CASSFHDRIADTQYF

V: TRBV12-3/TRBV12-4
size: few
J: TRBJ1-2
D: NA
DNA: TGTGCCAGCAGTTTATATGGGGAGGATGGCTACACCTTC
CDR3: CASSLYGEDGYTF

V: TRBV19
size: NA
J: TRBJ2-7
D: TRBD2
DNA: TGTGCCAGTAGTTCCCGGAGCGGGGACGAGCAGTACTTC
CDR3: CASSSRSGDEQYF

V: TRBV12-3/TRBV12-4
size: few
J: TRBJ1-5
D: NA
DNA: TGTGCCAGCAGTTCCGTTAGCAATCAGCCCCAGCATTTT
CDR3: CASSSVSNQPQHF

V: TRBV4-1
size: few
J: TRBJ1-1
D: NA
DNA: TGCGCCAGCCGAGGGATTAACACTGAAGCTTTCTTT
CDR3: CASRGINTEAFF

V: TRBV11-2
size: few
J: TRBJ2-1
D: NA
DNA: TGTGCCAGCAGCTTTGATGGCAGGACAGAAAATGAGCAGTTCTTC
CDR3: CASSFDGRTENEQFF

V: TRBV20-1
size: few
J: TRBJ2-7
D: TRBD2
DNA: TGCAGTGCTAGTGCTAGCGGGAACTCCTACGAGCAGTACTTC
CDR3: CSASASGNSYEQYF

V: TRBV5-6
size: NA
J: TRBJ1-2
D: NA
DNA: TGTGCCAGCAGCTTCTATGGGGGCGAGAACTATGGCTACACCTTC
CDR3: CASSFYGGENYGYTF

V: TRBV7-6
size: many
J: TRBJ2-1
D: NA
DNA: TGTGCCAGCCGCCTAGGGAATGAGCAGTTCTTC
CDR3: CASRLGNEQFF

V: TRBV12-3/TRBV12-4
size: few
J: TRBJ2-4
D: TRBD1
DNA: TGTGCCAGCAGCCCCCGCCAGGACAGGGCCCCAAACATTCAGTACTTC
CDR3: CASSPRQDRAPNIQYF

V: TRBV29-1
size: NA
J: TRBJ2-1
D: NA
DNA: TGCAGCGTTCAAGGTTACCGGAGCTCCTACAATGAGCAGTTCTTC
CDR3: CSVQGYRSSYNEQFF